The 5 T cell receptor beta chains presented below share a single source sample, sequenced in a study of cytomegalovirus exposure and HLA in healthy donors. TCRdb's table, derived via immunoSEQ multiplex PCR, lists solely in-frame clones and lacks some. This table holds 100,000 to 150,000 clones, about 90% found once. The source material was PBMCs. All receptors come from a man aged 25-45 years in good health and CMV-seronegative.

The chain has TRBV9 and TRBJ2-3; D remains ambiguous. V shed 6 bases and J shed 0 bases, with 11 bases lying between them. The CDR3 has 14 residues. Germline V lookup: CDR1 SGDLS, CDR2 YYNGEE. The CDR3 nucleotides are TGTGCCAGCAACCAGGAATCTAGCACAGATACGCAGTATTTT. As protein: CASNQESSTDTQYF.

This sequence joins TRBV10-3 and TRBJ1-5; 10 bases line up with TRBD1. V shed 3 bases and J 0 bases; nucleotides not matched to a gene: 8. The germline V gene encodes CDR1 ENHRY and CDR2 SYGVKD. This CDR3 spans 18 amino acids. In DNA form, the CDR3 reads TGTGCCATCAGTGACGAGACAGGGGGCAGAAATAGCAATCAGCCCCAGCATTTT. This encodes CAISDETGGRNSNQPQHF.

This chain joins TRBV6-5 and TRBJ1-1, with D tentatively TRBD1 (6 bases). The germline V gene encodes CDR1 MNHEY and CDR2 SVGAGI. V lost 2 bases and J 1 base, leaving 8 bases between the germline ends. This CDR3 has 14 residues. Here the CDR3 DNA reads TGTGCCAGCAGTTACGCAGGGGAGAACACTGAAGCTTTCTTT. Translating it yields CASSYAGENTEAFF.

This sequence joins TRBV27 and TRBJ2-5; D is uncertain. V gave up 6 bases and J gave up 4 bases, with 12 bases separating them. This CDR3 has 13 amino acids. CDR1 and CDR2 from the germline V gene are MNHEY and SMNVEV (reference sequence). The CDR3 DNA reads TGTGCCAGCAGCCCTAGGAATTCAGAGACCCAGTACTTC. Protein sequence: CASSPRNSETQYF.

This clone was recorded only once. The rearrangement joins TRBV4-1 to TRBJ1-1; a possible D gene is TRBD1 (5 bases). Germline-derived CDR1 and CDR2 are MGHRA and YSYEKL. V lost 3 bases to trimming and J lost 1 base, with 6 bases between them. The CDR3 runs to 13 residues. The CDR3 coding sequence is TGCGCCAGCAGCCACGGGGGGAACACTGAAGCTTTCTTT. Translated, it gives CASSHGGNTEAFF.